This TCR beta chain originates from a study of control samples from healthy donors and cancer patients. Germline V gives CDR1 MNHEY, CDR2 SMNVEV (reference sequence). CDR3 length: 16 amino acids. V was pared by 5 bases and J by 2 bases, with 8 bases of the junction left unmatched. Some clones are missing from TCRdb's copy, which holds only in-frame ones; the method was immunoSEQ multiplex PCR. The sample lists just over 80,000 clones, nearly 90% occurring once. This receptor was obtained from a man in his forties or fifties in good health. The sample consisted of blood. V and J are TRBV27 and TRBJ2-3; 9 bases fit TRBD1. This CDR3 is CASSPVGTGYTDTQYF. The CDR3 DNA is TGTGCCAGCAGTCCCGTGGGGACAGGGTACACAGATACGCAGTATTTT.